Listed here is a single T cell receptor beta chain. Among Cohort 3 donors, those recovered had two negative PCRs, clearance, or symptom resolution. CDR1 and CDR2 (germline): LNHDA, SQIVND (reference sequence). The CDR3 covers 16 residues. The ends lost 3 bases at V and 1 base at J; junction bases unmatched: 5. This sample stems from a study of blood T cell repertoires in COVID-19. Study information: T cells, B-cell-depleted T cells, or PBMCs provided the cDNA or gDNA that served as material.

The assay was immunoSEQ multiplex PCR, and TCRdb's table has in-frame clones only and misses some. The table includes nearly 400,000 clones, nearly 90% detected once. The receptor was isolated from a woman younger than 45 who had recovered from COVID-19. The chain couples TRBV19 to TRBJ2-2; 7 positions agree with TRBD1. The source material was PBMCs or T cells enriched from blood (not recorded which). The CDR3 reads CASSIQDRRNTGELFF. CDR3 bases: TGTGCCAGTAGTATCCAGGACAGGAGGAACACCGGGGAGCTGTTTTTT.